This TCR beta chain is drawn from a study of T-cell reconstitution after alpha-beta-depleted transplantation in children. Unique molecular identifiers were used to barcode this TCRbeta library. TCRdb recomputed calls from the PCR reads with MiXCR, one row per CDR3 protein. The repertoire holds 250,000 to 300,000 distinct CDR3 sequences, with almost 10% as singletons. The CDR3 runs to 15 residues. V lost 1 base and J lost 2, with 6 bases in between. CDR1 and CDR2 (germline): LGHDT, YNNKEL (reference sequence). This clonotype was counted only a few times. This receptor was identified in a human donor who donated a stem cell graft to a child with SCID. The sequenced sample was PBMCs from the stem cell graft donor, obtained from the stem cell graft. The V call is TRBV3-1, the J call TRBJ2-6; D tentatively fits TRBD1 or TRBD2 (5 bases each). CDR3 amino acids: CASSQGGAGANVLTF. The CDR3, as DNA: TGTGCCAGCAGCCAAGGAGGGGCTGGGGCCAACGTCCTGACTTTC.